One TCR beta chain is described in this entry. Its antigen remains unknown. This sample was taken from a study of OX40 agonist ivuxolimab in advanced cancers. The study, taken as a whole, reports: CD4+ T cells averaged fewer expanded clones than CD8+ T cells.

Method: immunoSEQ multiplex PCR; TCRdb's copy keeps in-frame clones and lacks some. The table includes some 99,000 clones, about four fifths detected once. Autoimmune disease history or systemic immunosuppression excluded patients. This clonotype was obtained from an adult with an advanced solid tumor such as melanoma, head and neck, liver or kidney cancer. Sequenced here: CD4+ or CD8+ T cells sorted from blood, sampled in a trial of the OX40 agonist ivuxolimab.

CDR3 in DNA: TGTGCCAGCAGCTTAGGGACAGGGTACCGTGGCTACACCTTC. This gives the protein CASSLGTGYRGYTF. The chain joins TRBV7-9 to TRBJ1-2; the match to TRBD1 covers 8 bases. The CDR3 runs to 14 residues. The germline V gene encodes CDR1 SEHNR and CDR2 FQNEAQ (reference sequence). Unmatched junction bases numbered 5, after V lost 1 base and J lost 7 bases.